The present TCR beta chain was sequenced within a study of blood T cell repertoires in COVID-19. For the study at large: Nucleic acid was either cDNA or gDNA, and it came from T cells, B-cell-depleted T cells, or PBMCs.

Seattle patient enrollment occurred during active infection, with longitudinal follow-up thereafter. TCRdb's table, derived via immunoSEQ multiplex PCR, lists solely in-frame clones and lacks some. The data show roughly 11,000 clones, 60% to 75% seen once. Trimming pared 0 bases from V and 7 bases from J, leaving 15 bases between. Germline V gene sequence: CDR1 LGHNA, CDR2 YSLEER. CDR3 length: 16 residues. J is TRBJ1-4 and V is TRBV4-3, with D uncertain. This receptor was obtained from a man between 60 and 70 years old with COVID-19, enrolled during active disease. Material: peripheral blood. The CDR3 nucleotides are TGCGCCAGCAGCCAAGATCGAGGGAGGGTTAGTGAAAAACTGTTTTTT. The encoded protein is CASSQDRGRVSEKLFF.